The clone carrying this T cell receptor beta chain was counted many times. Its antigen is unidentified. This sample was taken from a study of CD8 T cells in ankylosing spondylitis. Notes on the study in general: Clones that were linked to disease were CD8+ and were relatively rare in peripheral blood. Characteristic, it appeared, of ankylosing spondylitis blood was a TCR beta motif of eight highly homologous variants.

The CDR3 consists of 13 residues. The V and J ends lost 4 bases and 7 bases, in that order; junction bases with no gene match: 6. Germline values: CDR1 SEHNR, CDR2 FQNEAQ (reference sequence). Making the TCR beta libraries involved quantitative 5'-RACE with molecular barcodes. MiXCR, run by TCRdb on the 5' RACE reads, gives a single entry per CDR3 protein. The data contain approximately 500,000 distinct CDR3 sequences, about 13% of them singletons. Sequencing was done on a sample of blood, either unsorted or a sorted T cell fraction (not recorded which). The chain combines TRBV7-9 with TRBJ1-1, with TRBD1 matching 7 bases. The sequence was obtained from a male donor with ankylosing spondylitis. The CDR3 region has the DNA TGTGCCAGCAGCTCCCAGGGGGATGGTGAAGCTTTCTTT. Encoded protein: CASSSQGDGEAFF.